The source of this TCR beta chain is a study of shared clonotypes between healthy human individuals. Germline assignment: CDR1 LGHNA and CDR2 YSLEER. The CDR3 runs 15 residues. Trimming pared 4 bases from V and 4 bases from J, leaving 16 bases between. CD45RO-negative CD8 cells positively selected for CCR7 made up the naive population, which excluded terminally differentiated effector memory CD45RA+ cells. Generated by immunoSEQ multiplex PCR, the TCRdb table keeps only in-frame clones and is missing some. Among approximately 2,000,000 clones listed, roughly 95% were seen once. Turning to this clone: No antigen is known for it.

Findings and limits, study-wide: Among four donors, roughly 5.5% of naive CD4 clonotypes were found in common.

The chain uses TRBV4-3 and TRBJ1-2; D unclear. What was sequenced was naive CD8+ T cells from PBMCs. The clonotype originates from a man aged 18-30 years in good health. Some clones in this sample may be carry-over from other donors' samples. The DNA of the CDR3 is TGCGCCAGCAGCCCTGATAGGCAGTTCATCTATGGCTACACCTTC. Its protein product is CASSPDRQFIYGYTF.